The 10 T cell receptor beta chains below all came from one sample that was sequenced in a study of blood T cells in healthy people across ages. Together with a sample-barcoded 5' primer, a J-beta primer mix was included in a second PCR lasting about 6 to 11 cycles. TCRdb fed the 5' RACE reads into MiXCR, producing one record per CDR3 protein. Found here are 1.4 million to 1.5 million distinct CDR3 sequences, around 42% of them singletons; the top ten hold roughly 7.9%. Sequencing used blood. The receptor source for this set is a woman under 30 in good health.

The CDR3 loop reads CASSSTGFSYEQFF. The CDR3 DNA is TGCGCCAGCAGCTCGACAGGGTTCTCCTACGAGCAGTTCTTC. This sequence joins TRBV5-1 and TRBJ2-1; TRBD1 agrees at 7 bases. Germline CDR1 reads SGHRS; CDR2 reads YFSETQ. J was trimmed by 10 bases and V by 3 bases; bases with no gene match: 10. This CDR3 spans 14 amino acids.

The J gene is TRBJ2-3, the V gene TRBV12-3 or TRBV12-4, with D perhaps matching TRBD1 (7 bases). Trimming left V 3 bases short and J 6 bases short, with 13 bases between. The CDR3 is 14 residues long. CDR3 sequence reads: CASSFGPGGDTQYF. The CDR3 coding sequence is TGTGCCAGCAGTTTTGGGCCAGGGGGGGATACGCAGTATTTT.

The chain is built from TRBV4-1 and TRBJ1-1; the match to TRBD1 covers 7 bases. From germline, CDR1 is MGHRA and CDR2 YSYEKL. Trimming removed 0 bases from V and 7 bases from J; junction bases left unmatched: 8. CDR3 length: 15 residues. CDR3 amino acids: CASSQDLTGINEAFF. CDR3 bases: TGCGCCAGCAGCCAAGATCTGACAGGGATCAATGAAGCTTTCTTT.

Remarks on this clonotype: A much larger clone sits a single nucleotide away, making a read error possible. V usage is TRBV7-8 and J usage is TRBJ1-1, with D tentatively TRBD1 (5 bases). Germline V gene sequence: CDR1 SGHVS, CDR2 FQNEAQ. V lost 6 bases and J lost 1, with 9 bases in between. This CDR3 is 13 amino acids long. The DNA of the CDR3 is TGTGCCAGCAGTTCAGGGACGAACACTGAAGCTTTCTTT. It encodes CASSSGTNTEAFF.

This rearrangement joins TRBV7-9 to TRBJ2-3; maybe TRBD1 (5 bases). V shed 5 bases and J shed 4 bases, with 19 bases lying between them. This CDR3 has 16 residues. Germline CDR1 reads SEHNR; CDR2 reads FQNEAQ (reference sequence). CDR3 region: CASSPDGSWGSDTQYF. In nucleotides, the CDR3 is TGTGCCAGCAGCCCCGATGGAAGCTGGGGCTCAGATACGCAGTATTTT.

This clonotype was counted a few times. The V call is TRBV20-1, the J call TRBJ2-1; D assignment may be TRBD1 or TRBD2 (5 bases each). V dropped 7 bases and J dropped 4 bases, with 14 bases sitting between them. Germline V CDR1 and CDR2: DFQATT, SNEGSKA (reference sequence). The CDR3 has 13 amino acids. CDR3 DNA: TGCAGTGTATACCGGGACGAGTACAATGAGCAGTTCTTC. It translates to CSVYRDEYNEQFF.

The chain uses TRBV2 and TRBJ1-1; TRBD1 is a possible D gene (5 bases). The germline V gene has CDR1 SNHLY and CDR2 FYNNEI. The CDR3 runs 15 residues. With 4 bases removed from V and 3 bases from J, the gap between germline ends came to 15 bases. This CDR3 reads CASSAQGFRDTEAFF. The CDR3 nucleotides are TGTGCCAGCAGTGCGCAGGGTTTTCGAGACACTGAAGCTTTCTTT.

This clonotype was seen a few times. The chain combines TRBV27 with TRBJ1-2; D is possibly TRBD1 (5 bases). The CDR3 sequence is 12 residues long. V gave up 4 bases and J gave up 5 bases, with 8 bases separating them. Germline V CDR1 and CDR2: MNHEY, SMNVEV (reference sequence). CDR3 nucleotides: TGTGCCAGCAGTTACCGGGGGTATGGCTACACCTTC. It encodes CASSYRGYGYTF.

Only a few counts were recorded for this clonotype. The J gene is TRBJ2-5, the V gene TRBV29-1, with D unclear. The CDR3 loop spans 11 amino acids. Germline V CDR1 and CDR2: SQVTM, ANQGSEA. Trimming stripped 8 bases from V and 5 bases from J, with 12 bases between. CDR3 amino acids: CSTRPLETQYF. The CDR3 DNA sequence: TGCAGCACGCGCCCCCTGGAGACCCAGTACTTC.

This chain uses TRBV11-2 with TRBJ2-1; D is ambiguous. TRBJ2-7 explains the end of the DNA better; the J call may be wrong. Germline V lookup: CDR1 SGHAT, CDR2 FQNNGV. The CDR3 has 12 amino acids. The CDR3 is CASSKDPREQYF. CDR3 sequence (DNA): TGTGCCAGCAGTAAAGATCCACGCGAGCAGTACTTC.